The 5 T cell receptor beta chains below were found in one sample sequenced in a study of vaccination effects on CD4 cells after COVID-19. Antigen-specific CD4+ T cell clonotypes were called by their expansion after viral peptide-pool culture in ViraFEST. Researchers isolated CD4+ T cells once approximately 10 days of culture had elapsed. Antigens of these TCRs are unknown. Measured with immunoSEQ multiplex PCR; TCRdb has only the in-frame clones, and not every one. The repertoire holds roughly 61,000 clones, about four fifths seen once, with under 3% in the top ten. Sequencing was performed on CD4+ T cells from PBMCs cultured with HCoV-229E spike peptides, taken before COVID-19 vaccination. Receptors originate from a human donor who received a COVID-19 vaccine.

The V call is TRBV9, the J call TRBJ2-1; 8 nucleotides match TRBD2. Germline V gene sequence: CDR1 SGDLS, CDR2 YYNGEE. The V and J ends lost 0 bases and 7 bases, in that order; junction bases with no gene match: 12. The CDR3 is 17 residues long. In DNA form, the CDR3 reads TGTGCCAGCAGCGTAGGGCCTCTAGCGGGTGGTGGTAATGAGCAGTTCTTC. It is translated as CASSVGPLAGGGNEQFF.

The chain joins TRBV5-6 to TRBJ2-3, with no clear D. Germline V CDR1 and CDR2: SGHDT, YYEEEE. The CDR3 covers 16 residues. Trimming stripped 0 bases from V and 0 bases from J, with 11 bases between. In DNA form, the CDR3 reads TGTGCCAGCAGCTTGGCTCGGATATCGAGCACAGATACGCAGTATTTT. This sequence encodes CASSLARISSTDTQYF.

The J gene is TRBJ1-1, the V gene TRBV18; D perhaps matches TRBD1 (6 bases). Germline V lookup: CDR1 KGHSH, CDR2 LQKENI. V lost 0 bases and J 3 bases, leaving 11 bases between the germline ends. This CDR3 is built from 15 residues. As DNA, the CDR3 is TGTGCCAGCTCACCACCGGTCAGACAGGACACTGAAGCTTTCTTT. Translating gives CASSPPVRQDTEAFF.

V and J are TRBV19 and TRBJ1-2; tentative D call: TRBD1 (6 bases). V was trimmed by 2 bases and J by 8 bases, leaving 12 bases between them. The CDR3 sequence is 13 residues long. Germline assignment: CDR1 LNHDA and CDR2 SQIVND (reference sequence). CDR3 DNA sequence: TGTGCCAGTAGTATACAGGGGCTGAAGGGCTACACCTTC. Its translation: CASSIQGLKGYTF.

CDR3 region: CASSESTGQETQYF. In DNA form, the CDR3 reads TGCGCCAGCAGTGAGTCGACGGGCCAAGAGACCCAGTACTTC. This chain uses TRBV10-1 with TRBJ2-5; D is unclear. There are 14 residues in the CDR3. CDR1 and CDR2 from the germline V gene are WNHNN and SYGVQD (reference sequence). The V gene lost 0 bases and the J gene lost 1 base, with 6 bases spanning the gap.